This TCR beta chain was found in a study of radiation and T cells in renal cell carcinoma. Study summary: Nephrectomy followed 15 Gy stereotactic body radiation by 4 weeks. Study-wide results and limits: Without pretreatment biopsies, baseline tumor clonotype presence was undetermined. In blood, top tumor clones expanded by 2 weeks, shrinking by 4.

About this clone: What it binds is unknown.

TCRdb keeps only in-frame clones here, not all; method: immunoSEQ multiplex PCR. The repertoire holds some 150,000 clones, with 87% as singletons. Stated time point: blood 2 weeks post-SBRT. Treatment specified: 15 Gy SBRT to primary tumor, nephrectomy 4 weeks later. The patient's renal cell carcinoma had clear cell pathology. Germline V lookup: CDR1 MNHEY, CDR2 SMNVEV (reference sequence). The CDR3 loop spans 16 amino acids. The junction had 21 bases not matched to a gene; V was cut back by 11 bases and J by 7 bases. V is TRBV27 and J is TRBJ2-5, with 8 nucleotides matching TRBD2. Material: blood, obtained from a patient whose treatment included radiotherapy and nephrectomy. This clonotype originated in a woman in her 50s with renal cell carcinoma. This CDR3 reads CASSPRSGGAGATQYF. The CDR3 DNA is TGTGCCTCCTCGCCCCGGAGCGGGGGCGCCGGGGCGACCCAGTACTTC.